The clone carrying this T cell receptor beta chain came up many times. Its antigen is still unknown. This entry comes from a study of early T cells in non-severe SARS-CoV-2 infection. Study information: Chains from this unsorted whole-blood bulk RNA could not be paired. Overall study results and limits: Sequences matched to VDJdb favored anti-spike CD8 responses, while private and CD4 specificities were missed.

Molecules of cDNA were individually given unique molecular identifiers that were attached to them. TCRdb itself ran the 5' RACE reads through MiXCR, one entry per CDR3 protein. The sample records tens of thousands of distinct CDR3 sequences, around 17% being singletons. In germline, CDR1 is MDHEN, CDR2 SYDVKM. The CDR3 extends over 15 amino acids. The ends were cut back, 7 bases at V and 2 bases at J, with 15 bases in the middle. The sequencing used whole blood, collected at baseline. The chain employs TRBV28 and TRBJ2-1; D possibly corresponds to TRBD2 (6 bases). This TCR came from an adult who was a healthcare worker with PCR-confirmed SARS-CoV-2 infection or an uninfected control (not recorded which). CDR3 nucleotides: TGTGCCAGCATCAAATTGGCGGGACCCTACAATGAGCAGTTCTTC. Its protein is CASIKLAGPYNEQFF. Combining the CDR3 with reference TRBV28 and TRBJ2-1 gives the whole variable domain DVKVTQSSRYLVKRTGEKVFLECVQDMDHENMFWYRQDPGLGLRLIYFSYDVKMKEKGDIPEGYSVSREKKERFSLILESASTNQTSMYLCASIKLAGPYNEQFFGPGTRLTVL.